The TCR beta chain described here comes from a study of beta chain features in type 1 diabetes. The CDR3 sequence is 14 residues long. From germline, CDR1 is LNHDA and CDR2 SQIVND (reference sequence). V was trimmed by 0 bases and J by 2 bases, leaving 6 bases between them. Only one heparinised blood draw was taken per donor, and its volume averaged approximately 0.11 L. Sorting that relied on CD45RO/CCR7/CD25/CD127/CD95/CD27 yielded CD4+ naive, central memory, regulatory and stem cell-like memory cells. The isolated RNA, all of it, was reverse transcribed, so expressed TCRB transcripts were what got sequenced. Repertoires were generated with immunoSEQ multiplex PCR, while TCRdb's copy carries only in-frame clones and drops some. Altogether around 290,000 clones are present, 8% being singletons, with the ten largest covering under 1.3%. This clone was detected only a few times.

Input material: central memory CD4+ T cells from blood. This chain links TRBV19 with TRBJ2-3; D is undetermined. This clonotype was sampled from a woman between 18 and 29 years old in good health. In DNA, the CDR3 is TGTGCCAGTAGTATAGACCCACTCACAGATACGCAGTATTTT. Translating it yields CASSIDPLTDTQYF.